These 8 T cell receptor beta chains originate from one sample sequenced in a study of blood T cell repertoires in COVID-19. TCRdb keeps only in-frame clones here, not all; method: immunoSEQ multiplex PCR. Here the sample spans approximately 440,000 clones, less than 95% being singletons. Sequencing input: PBMCs or T cells enriched from blood (not recorded which). The receptors shown here come from a man aged 18 to 30 who had recovered from COVID-19.

This chain uses TRBV6-1 with TRBJ1-5, with 7 positions matching TRBD1. Germline assignment: CDR1 MNHNS and CDR2 SASEGT. After removal of 3 bases from V and 3 bases from J, the junction contained 17 bases not matched to a gene. This CDR3 is built from 19 residues. Here the CDR3 DNA reads TGTGCCAGCAGTGACCACTTTGTTAGGACAGGCACTCTCAATCAGCCCCAGCATTTT. This gives the protein CASSDHFVRTGTLNQPQHF.

CDR3 nucleotides: TGTGCCAGCAGTCAGAACTACGAGCAGTACTTC. It codes for CASSQNYEQYF. The chain recombines TRBV28 with TRBJ2-7; D unclear. Looked up from germline, CDR1 is MDHEN and CDR2 is SYDVKM. The CDR3 is 11 amino acids. V lost 5 bases, J lost 3 bases, and 5 bases lay in between. Full variable domain (outside the CDR3, taken from reference TRBV28 and TRBJ2-7): DVKVTQSSRYLVKRTGEKVFLECVQDMDHENMFWYRQDPGLGLRLIYFSYDVKMKEKGDIPEGYSVSREKKERFSLILESASTNQTSMYLCASSQNYEQYFGPGTRLTVT.

J is TRBJ1-5 and V is TRBV3-1 (or the pseudogene TRBV3-2); TRBD1 might be the D (5 bases). The germline V and J ends were trimmed by 1 base and 7 bases, with 14 bases remaining between them. This CDR3 is 15 amino acids long. Per the germline V gene, CDR1 is LGHDT and CDR2 is YNNKEL (reference sequence). CDR3 coding DNA: TGTGCCAGCAGCCAAGGAACGGGCTGGGGCCAGCCCCAGCATTTT. Translated: CASSQGTGWGQPQHF.

The V call is TRBV19, the J call TRBJ2-4; 7 positions agree with TRBD1. The J segment lost 4 bases and the V segment lost 6 bases, leaving 9 bases of the junction unmatched. The germline V gene encodes CDR1 LNHDA and CDR2 SQIVND (reference sequence). The length of the CDR3 is 15 residues. The CDR3 DNA reads as TGTGCCAGTAGGAAAATATCGGGACAGAAAAACATTCAGTACTTC. It codes for CASRKISGQKNIQYF. Supplemented by reference TRBV19 and TRBJ2-4, the full variable domain reads DGGITQSPKYLFRKEGQNVTLSCEQNLNHDAMYWYRQDPGQGLRLIYYSQIVNDFQKGDIAEGYSVSREKKESFPLTVTSAQKNPTAFYLCASRKISGQKNIQYFGAGTRLSVL.

CDR3 region: CASSTRTARRDGYTF. The CDR3 DNA sequence: TGTGCCAGCAGTACGCGGACAGCGCGTCGGGATGGCTACACCTTC. This sequence joins TRBV6-5 and TRBJ1-2; a weak D match, TRBD1 (6 bases). V was pared by 5 bases and J by 6 bases, with 19 bases between. This CDR3 is built from 15 residues. The germline V gene encodes CDR1 MNHEY and CDR2 SVGAGI.

J is TRBJ1-2 and V is TRBV5-6; maybe TRBD1 (5 bases). Trimming took 0 bases from V and 3 from J, leaving 15 bases between them. Germline V gene data show CDR1 as SGHDT and CDR2 as YYEEEE. CDR3 size: 16 residues. The CDR3 reads CASSLARAAQDYGYTF. CDR3 DNA: TGTGCCAGCAGCTTGGCCAGGGCCGCACAAGACTATGGCTACACCTTC.

V is TRBV5-6 and J is TRBJ2-7, with 9 bases fitting TRBD2. In germline, CDR1 is SGHDT, CDR2 YYEEEE. V shed 4 bases, J shed 3 bases, and the junction held 5 bases outside the gene matches. This CDR3 is 14 amino acids long. CDR3 bases: TGTGCCAGCAGCCCGGGGACTAGCCACTACGAGCAGTACTTC. This sequence encodes CASSPGTSHYEQYF. Together with reference TRBV5-6 and TRBJ2-7, the CDR3 gives the full variable domain: DAGVTQSPTHLIKTRGQQVTLRCSPKSGHDTVSWYQQALGQGPQFIFQYYEEEERQRGNFPDRFSGHQFPNYSSELNVNALLLGDSALYLCASSPGTSHYEQYFGPGTRLTVT.

This chain joins TRBV7-9 and TRBJ1-3; D possibly corresponds to TRBD1 (6 bases). The germline CDR1 and CDR2 sequences are SEHNR and FQNEAQ (reference sequence). The V end was cut by 1 base, the J end by 4 bases, with 11 bases between. CDR3 size: 15 residues. As DNA, the CDR3 is TGTGCCAGCAGCTTAGACAGGGCGAGAGGAAACACCATATATTTT. As protein: CASSLDRARGNTIYF.